The entry below gives a single T cell receptor (beta chain) sequence along with its context. This entry is derived from a study of T-cell reconstitution after alpha-beta-depleted transplantation in children. Germline V gives CDR1 SSHAT, CDR2 FNYEAQ (reference sequence). Unmatched junction bases numbered 2, after V lost 1 base and J lost 2 bases. The CDR3 covers 15 residues. Preparation of the TCRbeta library used unique molecular identifiers. TCRdb independently ran MiXCR on the PCR reads; one entry per CDR3 protein. The sample lists about 980,000 distinct CDR3 sequences; roughly 29% were seen once. V usage is TRBV7-7 and J usage is TRBJ2-5, with 9 bases lining up with TRBD1. The TCR originated in a boy under two years old who had a stem cell transplant for SCID, so the T cells may come from the graft donor. Material: PBMCs, mostly from graft donor cells, obtained 360 days after TCRalphabeta/CD19-depleted stem cell transplant. CDR3 DNA: TGTGCCAGCAGCTTAGTTGGACAGGGGCAAGAGACCCAGTACTTC. Amino acid sequence: CASSLVGQGQETQYF.